This passage covers 14 T cell receptor beta chains from one sample sequenced in a study of PD-1 blockade in classical Hodgkin lymphoma (dated by TCRdb to about 2020). The library was built by means of the immunoSEQ multiplex PCR assay. TCRdb re-hosts the immuneACCESS table, in-frame sequences only. Its copies lack some clones; in the studies checked, an unresolved V gene accounts for under half of them, and the cause for the rest is not known. In this sample the table shows approximately 96,000 clones, 93% of which occur a single time. Clones ranked in the top ten supply 2% of the sample. The time point label, as the study defines it: cycle 4 day 1 (C4D1), after five to seven weeks of nivolumab. Every trial patient had relapsed following autologous stem cell transplantation, and prior brentuximab vedotin exposure was what differed among cohorts A, B and C. The source was peripheral blood mononuclear cells (PBMCs), collected before the fourth cycle of nivolumab. The receptors here all came from a human donor with classical Hodgkin lymphoma.

There are a few counts of this clone. This chain connects TRBV7-3 to TRBJ2-5, with 9 bases identical to TRBD1. Germline CDR1 reads SGHTA; CDR2 reads FQGTGA. V shed 3 bases and J 9 bases; nucleotides not matched to a gene: 8. The CDR3 is made up of 14 amino acids. For the CDR3, the DNA is TGTGCCAGCAGCTTTGGACAGGGGAGTTGGGCCCAGTACTTC. Protein: CASSFGQGSWAQYF.

The V and J genes are TRBV6-5 and TRBJ2-7; no firm D call. V was clipped by 0 bases and J by 0 bases, with 9 bases between them. Germline V gene data show CDR1 as MNHEY and CDR2 as SVGAGI. The CDR3 length is 15 residues. CDR3 in amino acids: CASSYSTFSSYEQYF. DNA for the CDR3: TGTGCCAGCAGTTACTCGACTTTTAGCTCCTACGAGCAGTACTTC.

The CDR3 loop is CASSLVGNLETQYF. The CDR3 coding sequence is TGTGCCAGCAGCTTAGTTGGCAACTTAGAGACCCAGTACTTC. This chain uses TRBV7-8 with TRBJ2-5; D uncertain. The CDR3 has 14 amino acids. V lost 1 base and J 4 bases, leaving 10 bases between the germline ends. Per germline, CDR1 SGHVS and CDR2 FQNEAQ.

The rearrangement links TRBV5-1 to TRBJ2-3; D tentatively fits TRBD1 or TRBD2 (6 bases each). CDR3 length: 15 residues. Per the germline V gene, CDR1 is SGHRS and CDR2 is YFSETQ. V was pared by 5 bases and J by 5 bases, with 18 bases between. The CDR3 nucleotides are TGCGCCAGCAGTCTCCTAGGGGGGCCCGTAGATACGCAGTATTTT. Translation: CASSLLGGPVDTQYF.

This chain links TRBV6-4 with TRBJ2-3; D ambiguous. From germline, CDR1 is MRHNA and CDR2 SNTAGT. This CDR3 comprises 13 residues. Trimming took 0 bases from V and 2 from J, leaving 3 bases between them. The CDR3 DNA sequence: TGTGCCAGCAGTGACTCAGTCACAGATACGCAGTATTTT. It codes for CASSDSVTDTQYF.

The chain couples TRBV7-6 to TRBJ1-4; possible D gene TRBD1, 6 bases. CDR1 and CDR2 from the germline V gene are SGHVS and FNYEAQ. Trimming shortened V by 5 bases and J by 7 bases, and 14 bases separated the two germline ends. The CDR3 has 14 amino acids. The CDR3 loop is CASSINRAGEKLFF. Here the CDR3 DNA reads TGTGCCAGCAGCATCAACAGGGCGGGTGAAAAACTGTTTTTT.

This chain joins TRBV6-6 and TRBJ1-2; D is possibly TRBD1 (5 bases). Trimming took off 2 bases at V and 4 bases at J, with 11 bases between the two ends. Germline CDR1 is MNHNY and CDR2 is SVGAGI (reference sequence). This CDR3 has 14 residues. The CDR3 here is CASSYGTVSYGYTF. The CDR3 DNA is TGTGCCAGCAGTTACGGGACGGTGTCCTATGGCTACACCTTC.

This sequence joins TRBV30 and TRBJ1-4; no reliable D call. The germline CDR1 and CDR2 sequences are GTSNPN and SVGIG (reference sequence). There are 13 residues in the CDR3. Trimming removed 2 bases from V and 6 bases from J, with 10 bases in between. The CDR3 region has the DNA TGTGCCTGGAGTCCCCTGGTGCATGAAAAACTGTTTTTT. Translating it yields CAWSPLVHEKLFF.

The CDR3 loop is CASVGPPPGNTIYF. CDR3 in DNA: TGTGCCAGCGTGGGCCCCCCCCCTGGAAACACCATATATTTT. J is TRBJ1-3 and V is TRBV6-5; D gene uncertain. This CDR3 has 14 amino acids. Trimming cost V 8 bases and J 2 bases, with 13 bases left between them. Germline values: CDR1 MNHEY, CDR2 SVGAGI.

V and J are TRBV19 and TRBJ1-1; D possibly corresponds to TRBD1 (5 bases). Trimming took 5 bases from V and 1 from J, leaving 11 bases between them. CDR3 size: 14 residues. Per germline, CDR1 LNHDA and CDR2 SQIVND (reference sequence). The CDR3 reads CASSSGMENTEAFF. The CDR3 DNA sequence: TGTGCCAGTAGTTCAGGGATGGAGAACACTGAAGCTTTCTTT. The whole variable domain, remainder taken from reference TRBV19 and TRBJ1-1, is DGGITQSPKYLFRKEGQNVTLSCEQNLNHDAMYWYRQDPGQGLRLIYYSQIVNDFQKGDIAEGYSVSREKKESFPLTVTSAQKNPTAFYLCASSSGMENTEAFFGQGTRLTVV.

V gene TRBV11-1 combines with J gene TRBJ2-2; 7 nucleotides agree with TRBD1. The CDR3 runs 14 residues. Germline CDR1 reads SGHAT; CDR2 reads FQDESV (reference sequence). J gave up 6 bases and V 2 bases, and 3 bases lay outside the gene matches. CDR3 sequence reads: CASSLTDRAGELFF. The CDR3 coding sequence is TGTGCCAGCAGCTTAACCGACAGGGCCGGGGAGCTGTTTTTT.

This chain connects TRBV19 to TRBJ1-5; tentatively, D is TRBD1 (6 bases). This CDR3 has 17 amino acids. The V gene lost 3 bases and the J gene lost 7 bases, with 22 bases spanning the gap. The germline gives CDR1 LNHDA, CDR2 SQIVND (reference sequence). Here the CDR3 reads CASSMDSPLSGLQPQHF. The CDR3, as DNA: TGTGCCAGTAGTATGGACAGCCCTTTATCAGGATTACAGCCCCAGCATTTT.

The chain couples TRBV30 to TRBJ1-4; a weak D match, TRBD1 (5 bases). Deletions cut 8 bases from V and 8 bases from J, with 18 bases between. The CDR3 consists of 13 residues. Germline V lookup: CDR1 GTSNPN, CDR2 SVGIG (reference sequence). The CDR3 region has the DNA TGTGCCCGAAACAGCAACGGGGGGGAAAAACTGTTTTTT. Translating gives CARNSNGGEKLFF.

J is TRBJ2-1 and V is TRBV7-9, with no clear D. V was cut by 0 bases and J by 1 base, with 7 bases left in between. The CDR3 covers 15 residues. CDR1 SEHNR and CDR2 FQNEAQ come from the germline V gene (reference sequence). CDR3 nucleotides: TGTGCCAGCAGCTTAGCGGCTTTATCCTACAATGAGCAGTTCTTC. Protein product: CASSLAALSYNEQFF.